This TCR beta chain derives from a study of molecular identifiers for immune sequencing clone quantification. Study results and limitations: Clonotypes topping 20 RNA copies carried over 98% of effector molecules but under 1% of naive ones.

Bulk libraries came from a prior protocol with listed TCR primers. TCRdb ran MiXCR on the PCR reads and lists one entry per CDR3 protein. The data contain about 630,000 distinct CDR3 sequences, 25% of them singletons. This clonotype was counted at least ten times. Its antigen remains unidentified. V dropped 1 base and J dropped 5; count of bases not matched to a gene: 4. The CDR3 covers 15 residues. Input material: naive CD8+ T cells from blood, with Jurkat cell RNA spiked in. Subset denoted: FACS-sorted CD8+CD4-CCR7+CD45RA+ naive T cells. The chain couples TRBV12-3 or TRBV12-4 to TRBJ1-5; 8 nucleotides match TRBD1. This receptor was obtained from a human donor in good health. Some libraries in this study had Jurkat cell RNA spiked in. CDR3 in amino acids: CASSLGDRTDQPQHF. Written as DNA, the CDR3 is TGTGCCAGCAGTTTAGGGGACAGGACTGATCAGCCCCAGCATTTT.